This T cell receptor beta chain was captured by sequencing in a study of post-analysis software for immune sequencing data. Broader study findings: Patients carried five TRBV segments more frequently than controls did, and TRBV5-6, TRBV5-1 and TRBV20-1 were among them. Controls significantly exceeded multiple sclerosis patients in normalized Chao1 diversity.

The ends were cut back, 1 base at V and 8 bases at J, with 15 bases in the middle. CDR1 is SGHTA and CDR2 is FQGNSA in the germline V gene. The CDR3 consists of 15 residues. Notes on this clonotype: The antigen is unknown. With a much larger clone just one base away, this may be a read error.

Each TCR beta cDNA library carried unique molecular identifiers. Starting from roughly 1.1 to 9.2 million T cells, the study yielded 450,000 to 500,000 cDNA molecules. TCRdb re-derived calls from the PCR reads in MiXCR, one entry per CDR3 protein. The sample includes about 260,000 distinct CDR3 sequences, approximately 34% seen only once; the top ten take 4% to 6%. V is TRBV7-2 and J is TRBJ2-1; D may be TRBD1 (6 bases). The sequence was obtained from a girl aged 10-17 years with multiple sclerosis. Specimen: blood. The CDR3 DNA follows: TGTGCCAGCAGCTTAGGCCCAGACAGGCGCGATGAGCAGTTCTTC. Translated: CASSLGPDRRDEQFF.